These 13 T cell receptor beta chains share one sample of origin, sequenced in a study of blood T cell repertoires in COVID-19. TCRdb's table, derived via immunoSEQ multiplex PCR, lists solely in-frame clones and lacks some. The sample has under 150,000 clones, over 70% seen once. Sequencing used peripheral blood. These receptors all stem from a man aged 45-65 years with acute or convalescent COVID-19.

The V and J genes are TRBV5-6 and TRBJ1-1; no clear D. The length of the CDR3 is 13 residues. Germline-derived CDR1 and CDR2 are SGHDT and YYEEEE. The V gene lost 4 bases and the J gene lost 5 bases, with 12 bases spanning the gap. This CDR3 is CASSPISGTEAFF. CDR3 coding DNA: TGTGCCAGCAGCCCTATCTCGGGGACTGAAGCTTTCTTT.

The rearrangement joins TRBV4-1 to TRBJ1-3; D is unclear. The germline CDR1 and CDR2 sequences are MGHRA and YSYEKL. The V gene lost 3 bases and the J gene lost 0 bases, with 9 bases spanning the gap. CDR3 length equals 15 residues. The CDR3 loop is CASSHPGYSGNTIYF. The CDR3 DNA is TGCGCCAGCAGCCACCCAGGCTACTCTGGAAACACCATATATTTT.

This rearrangement joins TRBV6-1 to TRBJ1-2; 9 positions match TRBD1. From germline, CDR1 is MNHNS and CDR2 SASEGT. This CDR3 is built from 17 residues. V was pared by 3 bases and J by 4 bases, with 12 bases of the junction left unmatched. The chain's CDR3 is CASSDGTGFFRGYGYTF. The CDR3 coding sequence is TGTGCCAGCAGTGACGGGACAGGGTTCTTTCGAGGCTATGGCTACACCTTC.

The chain has TRBV24-1 and TRBJ2-3; TRBD1 aligns across 9 bases. CDR3 length: 16 amino acids. Per germline, CDR1 KGHDR and CDR2 SFDVKD. The junction had 7 bases not matched to a gene; V was cut back by 4 bases and J by 3 bases. This CDR3 is CATSDPGTGRTDTQYF. The CDR3 DNA reads as TGTGCCACCAGTGACCCCGGGACAGGGAGAACAGATACGCAGTATTTT.

The gene calls are TRBV7-2 and TRBJ1-2; no clear D. The CDR3 consists of 15 residues. Per germline, CDR1 SGHTA and CDR2 FQGNSA. V was pared by 2 bases and J by 8 bases, with 18 bases between. The CDR3 nucleotides are TGTGCCAGCAGCTTATCGCAGACGGGTGGAGGAGGCTACACCTTC. It is translated as CASSLSQTGGGGYTF.

This clone was seen a single time. The chain combines TRBV27 with TRBJ1-5, with 8 nucleotides matching TRBD1. J lost 4 bases, V lost 0 bases, and 5 bases had no gene match. The CDR3 has 16 amino acids. CDR1 and CDR2 (germline): MNHEY, SMNVEV (reference sequence). The CDR3 coding sequence is TGTGCCAGCAGTTTATCCCGGACAGGGAGTAATCAGCCCCAGCATTTT. Protein product: CASSLSRTGSNQPQHF.

This sequence joins TRBV27 and TRBJ1-5; 7 bases fit TRBD1. The CDR3 is 14 amino acids. The germline V gene has CDR1 MNHEY and CDR2 SMNVEV (reference sequence). The junction had 7 bases not matched to a gene; V was cut back by 4 bases and J by 7 bases. Here the CDR3 DNA reads TGTGCCAGCAGTTCTTCAGGGGGTGGGCAGCCCCAGCATTTT. Its protein product is CASSSSGGGQPQHF.

The chain recombines TRBV7-6 with TRBJ2-1, with D perhaps TRBD2 (6 bases). V was clipped by 2 bases and J by 0 bases, with 17 bases between them. There are 18 residues in the CDR3. Germline CDR1 is SGHVS and CDR2 is FNYEAQ. The CDR3 DNA reads TGTGCCAGCAGCTTATGGGGACGGCGGGACGCCTCCTACAATGAGCAGTTCTTC. Translating gives CASSLWGRRDASYNEQFF.

The rearrangement links TRBV27 to TRBJ1-1; D is undetermined. V gave up 0 bases and J gave up 6 bases, with 8 bases separating them. Germline CDR1 reads MNHEY; CDR2 reads SMNVEV (reference sequence). The CDR3 totals 13 residues. CDR3 in DNA: TGTGCCAGCAGTTTATCTGTGGCCTCTGAAGCTTTCTTT. Encoded protein: CASSLSVASEAFF.

The J gene is TRBJ1-2, the V gene TRBV10-3; 9 bases match TRBD1. This CDR3 is 13 amino acids long. V shed 4 bases and J 8 bases; nucleotides not matched to a gene: 5. Germline lookup yields CDR1 ENHRY and CDR2 SYGVKD. CDR3 nucleotides: TGTGCCATCAGTGGGGACAGGGCAGGAGGCTACACCTTC. It encodes CAISGDRAGGYTF.

The chain carries TRBV9 and TRBJ1-1; D not resolved. Trimming shortened V by 4 bases and J by 5 bases, and 18 bases separated the two germline ends. Germline V CDR1 and CDR2: SGDLS, YYNGEE. CDR3 size: 15 residues. The CDR3 loop is CASSPIGLGGTEAFF. CDR3 nucleotides: TGTGCCAGCAGCCCGATTGGGCTAGGAGGGACTGAAGCTTTCTTT.

The chain is built from TRBV6-6 and TRBJ1-2; tentative D call: TRBD1 (5 bases). There are 13 residues in the CDR3. CDR1 MNHNY and CDR2 SVGAGI come from the germline V gene (reference sequence). V was cut by 4 bases and J by 8 bases, with 14 bases left in between. CDR3 coding DNA: TGTGCCAGCAGTTCCAGGGAAGATCGCGGCTACACCTTC. This codes for CASSSREDRGYTF.

The V gene is TRBV18, the J gene TRBJ1-2; D not certain. V was trimmed by 2 bases and J by 7 bases, leaving 8 bases between them. This CDR3 has 12 residues. The germline V gene has CDR1 KGHSH and CDR2 LQKENI. This CDR3 reads CASSPEEFGYTF. CDR3 nucleotides: TGTGCCAGCTCACCAGAGGAGTTTGGCTACACCTTC.